This T cell receptor (beta chain) was retrieved from a study of blood T cells in healthy people across ages (dated by TCRdb to about 2015). Notes on the research overall: Template switching captured roughly one uniquely barcoded TCR beta cDNA molecule per two T cells in model experiments. Age-related changes in TCR beta repertoire diversity were measured in the study by deep sequencing normalized with unique cDNA molecular identifiers. To avoid experimental bias, donors of different ages were randomly spread across the sequencing lanes. The donors were divided into four age groups: young (average approximately 15 years), middle-aged (under 40), aged (roughly 66) and long-lived (about 90). Two additional independent replicas of 1 million unique cDNA reads from the same blood draw were analyzed for two donors (one aged 18 to 30 and one aged 80 or older). The full study reports these points: Estimates of total diversity from one million sequenced T cells were regarded as lower bounds and underestimates. Observed TCR beta diversity per million T cells fell roughly linearly with age, and a significant reduction was already apparent by age about 43. Because the CMV infection status of the donors was unknown, age-related changes in expanded clonotypes may potentially have been confounded. A strong correlation was found between observed TCR beta diversity and the percentage of naive T cells measured by flow cytometry. Compared with the aged group, the long-lived group had more naive CD4+ T cells, fewer expanded clones and increased TCR diversity, a pattern suggesting age selection. Conclusive comparison of naive and antigen-experienced compartments was prevented by the profiling of bulk unsorted PBMCs.

The donors were a few dozen Caucasian individuals from Russia, aged 6 to 90 years, who were systemically healthy. Each donor gave 8 to 10 milliliters of peripheral blood, drawn into EDTA-treated Vacutainer tubes. Ficoll-Paque density-gradient centrifugation was used to isolate PBMCs, with at least 7 million per sample. Total RNA, at least 6 micrograms per sample, was extracted from PBMCs with Trizol reagent. For every donor, flow cytometry on a PBMC aliquot measured the percentage of naive CD45RAhigh/CD27high T cells. This clonotype was counted once. No cognate antigen has been identified for it. Base qualities are not at hand, and no much larger clone is one base apart. In the germline V gene (reference sequence), CDR1 corresponds to SEHNR and CDR2 to FQNEAQ. V lost 8 bases and J lost 5 bases; the stretch between them is 15 bases long. CDR3 length: 13 amino acids, cysteine to phenylalanine. Just CDR3 DNA is preserved here, 39 bases in frame from base 1.

Library creation used 5' RACE. TCRdb records Illumina HiSeq 2500 as the sequencer. A second PCR of roughly 7 to 11 cycles was performed with a sample-barcoded 5' primer and a J-beta primer mix. A template-switch 5' adaptor carrying 12 random nucleotides introduced a unique molecular identifier onto each TCR beta cDNA molecule. Each sample yielded at least 2.5 million CDR3-containing paired-end reads. First-strand cDNA synthesis was performed from all RNA using the Mint cDNA synthesis kit, with priming by a TRBC-specific oligonucleotide. Following uracil-DNA glycosylase treatment, all cDNA underwent a first 18-cycle PCR with the universal primers M1SS and BC2_uni_R. From the authors' description of their analysis: Normalization of each sample was performed by random selection of 1 million high-quality reads, each carrying a distinct molecular identifier. Instead of being binned into consensus sequences, reads with shared molecular identifiers were discarded. MiTCR, with a Q25 quality threshold and the strictest error-elimination algorithm, was used for CDR3 identification, clonotype clustering and error correction. Lower-bound total TCR beta diversity was estimated with a nonparametric unseen species model using Euler transformation. TCRdb redid the processing of the public reads, applying fastp at Q25 and MiXCR, and retained in-frame beta chains. Rows are combined by CDR3 protein, so each entry shows the most common genes and DNA. The V and J calls follow TCRdb's processing rather than the paper's. In all, the sample holds roughly 800,000 distinct CDR3 sequences, and more than 45% of those were seen once. The leading ten clones occupy roughly 20% of the sample.

This TCR derives from a young man in good health. The specimen sequenced was blood. Rearrangement joined TRBV7-9 to TRBJ1-2, with the D segment identity uncertain. This receptor has the CDR3 CASGRGPSYGYTF. The DNA sequence is given as TGTGCCAGCGGCCGTGGACCGTCGTATGGCTACACCTTC.